Only one count was recorded for the clone carrying this TCR beta chain. Its antigen is not identified. An amount of RNA that ranged from roughly 0.45 to 1 ug was reverse transcribed with random hexamers. immunoSEQ multiplex PCR amplified TCR beta CDR3 across 54 Vbeta, 13 Jbeta. TCRdb processed the immunoSEQ multiplex PCR reads anew with MiXCR; each CDR3 protein has one entry. Of about 180,000 distinct CDR3 sequences listed, under 95% are singletons. This sample is part of a study of CD8 T cells in Susac syndrome. General observations from the study: The study's TCR sequencing and HLA analysis drew on a certain number of individuals. That number was acknowledged as relatively small.

As judged by recently defined diagnostic criteria, patients with Susac syndrome had definite or probable disease. Bulk CD8+ and CD4+ cells came from magnetic negative isolation; CD8+ TEMRA by FACS. The receptor was derived from a human donor with Susac syndrome. The sequencing input was CD4+ T cells from PBMCs.

The DNA for the CDR3 is TGTGCCAGCAGCCAGGGACTAGCCCTTTACAATGAGCAGTTCTTC. Translating it yields CASSQGLALYNEQFF. This chain joins TRBV14 and TRBJ2-1; TRBD2 aligns across 9 bases. Per germline, CDR1 SGHDN and CDR2 FVKESK. V was clipped by 3 bases and J by 4 bases; unmatched bases: 4. The length of the CDR3 is 15 residues.